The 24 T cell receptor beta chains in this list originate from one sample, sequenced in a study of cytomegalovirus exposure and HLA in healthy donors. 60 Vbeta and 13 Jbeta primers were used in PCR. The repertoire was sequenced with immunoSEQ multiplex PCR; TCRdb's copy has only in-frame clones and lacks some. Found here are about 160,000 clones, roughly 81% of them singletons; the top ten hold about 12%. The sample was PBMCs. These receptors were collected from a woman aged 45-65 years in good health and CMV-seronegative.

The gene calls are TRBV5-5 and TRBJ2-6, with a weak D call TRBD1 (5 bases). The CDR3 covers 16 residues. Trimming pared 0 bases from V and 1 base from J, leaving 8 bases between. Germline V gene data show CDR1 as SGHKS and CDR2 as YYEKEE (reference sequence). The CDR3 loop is CASSLGQGSGANVLTF. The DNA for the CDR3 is TGTGCCAGCAGCTTGGGTCAGGGATCTGGGGCCAACGTCCTGACTTTC.

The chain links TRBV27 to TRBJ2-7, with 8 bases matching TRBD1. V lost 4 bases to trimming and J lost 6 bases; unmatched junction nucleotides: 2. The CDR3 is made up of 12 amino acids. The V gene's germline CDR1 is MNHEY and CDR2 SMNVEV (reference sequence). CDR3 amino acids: CASSSGQVEQYF. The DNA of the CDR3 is TGTGCCAGCAGTTCGGGACAGGTCGAGCAGTACTTC.

The CDR3 loop reads CAWSSRDSRANEQFF. CDR3 nucleotides: TGTGCCTGGAGTTCCCGGGACTCAAGAGCGAATGAGCAGTTCTTC. The chain uses TRBV30 and TRBJ2-1; a weak D match, TRBD2 (6 bases). CDR3 size: 15 residues. V lost 2 bases and J lost 7, with 18 bases in between. Germline V gene data show CDR1 as GTSNPN and CDR2 as SVGIG (reference sequence).

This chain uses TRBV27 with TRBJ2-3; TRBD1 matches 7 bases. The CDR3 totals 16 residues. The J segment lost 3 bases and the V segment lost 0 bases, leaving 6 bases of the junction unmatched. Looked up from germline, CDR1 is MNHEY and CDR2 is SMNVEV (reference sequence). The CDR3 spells CASSLSVTGKTDTQYF. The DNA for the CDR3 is TGTGCCAGCAGTTTATCGGTGACAGGGAAAACAGATACGCAGTATTTT.

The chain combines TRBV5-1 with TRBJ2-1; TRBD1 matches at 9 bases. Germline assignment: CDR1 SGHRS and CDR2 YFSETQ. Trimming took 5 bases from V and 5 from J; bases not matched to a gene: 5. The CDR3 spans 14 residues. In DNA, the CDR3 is TGCGCCAGCAGGACAGGGGGGGAAAACAATGAGCAGTTCTTC. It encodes CASRTGGENNEQFF.

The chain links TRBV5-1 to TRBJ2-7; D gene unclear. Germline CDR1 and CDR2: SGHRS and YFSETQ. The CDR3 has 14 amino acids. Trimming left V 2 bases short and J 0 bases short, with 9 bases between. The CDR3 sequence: CASSLALASYEQYF. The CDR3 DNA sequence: TGCGCCAGCAGCTTAGCCCTTGCCTCCTACGAGCAGTACTTC. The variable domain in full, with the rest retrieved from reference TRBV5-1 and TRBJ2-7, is KAGVTQTPRYLIKTRGQQVTLSCSPISGHRSVSWYQQTPGQGLQFLFEYFSETQRNKGNFPGRFSGRQFSNSRSEMNVSTLELGDSALYLCASSLALASYEQYFGPGTRLTVT.

CDR3 sequence (DNA): TGTGCCAGCACCCCTCGGAGGTCTAGCGGGTGGAATGAGCAGTTCTTC. Its protein product is CASTPRRSSGWNEQFF. This chain uses TRBV28 with TRBJ2-1; 8 positions match TRBD2. Germline CDR1 reads MDHEN; CDR2 reads SYDVKM. V trimming: 7 bases; J trimming: 7 bases; junction bases outside the gene matches: 15. The CDR3 length is 16 residues.

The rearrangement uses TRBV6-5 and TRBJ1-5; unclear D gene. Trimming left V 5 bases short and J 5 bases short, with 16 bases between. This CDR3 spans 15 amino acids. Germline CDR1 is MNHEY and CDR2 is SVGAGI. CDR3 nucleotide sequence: TGTGCCAGCAGTCCCTCCGGGGTGGGAGATCAGCCCCAGCATTTT. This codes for CASSPSGVGDQPQHF.

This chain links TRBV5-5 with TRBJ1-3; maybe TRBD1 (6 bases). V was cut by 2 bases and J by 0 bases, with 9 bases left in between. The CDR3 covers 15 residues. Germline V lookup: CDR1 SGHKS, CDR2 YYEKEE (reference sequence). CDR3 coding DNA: TGTGCCAGCAGCTTTGGGGACAACTCTGGAAACACCATATATTTT. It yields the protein CASSFGDNSGNTIYF.

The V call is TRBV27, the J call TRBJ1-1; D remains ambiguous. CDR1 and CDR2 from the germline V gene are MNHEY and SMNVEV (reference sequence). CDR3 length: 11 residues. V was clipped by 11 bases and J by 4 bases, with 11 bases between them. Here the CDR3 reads CAAEVGTEAFF. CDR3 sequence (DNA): TGTGCCGCAGAGGTAGGCACTGAAGCTTTCTTT.

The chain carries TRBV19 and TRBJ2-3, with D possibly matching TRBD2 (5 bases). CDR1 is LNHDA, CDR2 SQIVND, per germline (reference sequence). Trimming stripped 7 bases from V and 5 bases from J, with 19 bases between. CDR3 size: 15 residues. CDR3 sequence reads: CASTQSPGLKDTQYF. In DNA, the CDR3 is TGTGCCAGTACCCAAAGCCCCGGACTCAAAGATACGCAGTATTTT.

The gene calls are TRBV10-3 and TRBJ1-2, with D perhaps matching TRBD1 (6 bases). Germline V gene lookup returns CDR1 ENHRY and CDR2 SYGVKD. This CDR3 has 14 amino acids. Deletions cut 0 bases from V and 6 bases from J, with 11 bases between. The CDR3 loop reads CAISESPGAHGYTF. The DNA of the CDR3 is TGTGCCATCAGTGAGTCGCCAGGGGCTCATGGCTACACCTTC.

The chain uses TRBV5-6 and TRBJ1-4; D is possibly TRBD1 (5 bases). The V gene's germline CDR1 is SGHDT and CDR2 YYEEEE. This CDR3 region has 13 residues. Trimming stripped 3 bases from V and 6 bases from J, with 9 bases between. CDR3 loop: CASSWGVDEKLFF. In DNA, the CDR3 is TGTGCCAGCAGCTGGGGGGTCGATGAAAAACTGTTTTTT.

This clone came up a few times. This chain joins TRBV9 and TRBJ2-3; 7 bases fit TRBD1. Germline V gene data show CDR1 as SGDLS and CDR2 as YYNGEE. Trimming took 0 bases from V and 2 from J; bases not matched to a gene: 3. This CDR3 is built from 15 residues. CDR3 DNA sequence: TGTGCCAGCAGCGTAGTAGGGGGCCACACAGATACGCAGTATTTT. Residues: CASSVVGGHTDTQYF. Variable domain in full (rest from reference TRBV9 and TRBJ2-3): DSGVTQTPKHLITATGQRVTLRCSPRSGDLSVYWYQQSLDQGLQFLIQYYNGEERAKGNILERFSAQQFPDLHSELNLSSLELGDSALYFCASSVVGGHTDTQYFGPGTRLTVL.

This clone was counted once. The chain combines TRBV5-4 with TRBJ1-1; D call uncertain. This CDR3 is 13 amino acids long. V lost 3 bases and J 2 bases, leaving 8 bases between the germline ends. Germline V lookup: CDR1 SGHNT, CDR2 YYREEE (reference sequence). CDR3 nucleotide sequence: TGTGCCAGCAGCTATGCAGATAACACTGAAGCTTTCTTT. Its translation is CASSYADNTEAFF.

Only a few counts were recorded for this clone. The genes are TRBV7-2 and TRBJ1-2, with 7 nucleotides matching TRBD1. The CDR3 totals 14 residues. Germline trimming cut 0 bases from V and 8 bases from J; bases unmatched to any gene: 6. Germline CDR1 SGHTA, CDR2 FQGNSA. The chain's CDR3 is CASSLAQQGEGYTF. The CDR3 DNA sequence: TGTGCCAGCAGCTTAGCGCAGCAGGGGGAAGGCTACACCTTC.

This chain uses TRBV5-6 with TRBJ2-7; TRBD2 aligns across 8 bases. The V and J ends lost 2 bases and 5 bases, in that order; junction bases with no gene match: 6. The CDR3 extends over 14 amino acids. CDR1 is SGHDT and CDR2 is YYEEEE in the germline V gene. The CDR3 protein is CASSFLAGTNEQYF. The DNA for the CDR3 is TGTGCCAGCAGCTTTTTAGCGGGAACGAACGAGCAGTACTTC. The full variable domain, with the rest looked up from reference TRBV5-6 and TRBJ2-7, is DAGVTQSPTHLIKTRGQQVTLRCSPKSGHDTVSWYQQALGQGPQFIFQYYEEEERQRGNFPDRFSGHQFPNYSSELNVNALLLGDSALYLCASSFLAGTNEQYFGPGTRLTVT.

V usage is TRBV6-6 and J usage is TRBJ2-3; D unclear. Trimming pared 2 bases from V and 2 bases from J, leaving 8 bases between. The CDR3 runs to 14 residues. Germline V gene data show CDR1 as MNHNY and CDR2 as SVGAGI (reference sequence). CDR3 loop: CASSYGQNTDTQYF. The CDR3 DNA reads TGTGCCAGCAGTTACGGCCAGAACACAGATACGCAGTATTTT.

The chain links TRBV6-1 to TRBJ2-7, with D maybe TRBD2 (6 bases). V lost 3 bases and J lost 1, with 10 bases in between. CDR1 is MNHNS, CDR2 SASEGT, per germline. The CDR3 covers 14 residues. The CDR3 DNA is TGTGCCAGCAGTGATGGGGGAGGATCCTACGAGCAGTACTTC. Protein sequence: CASSDGGGSYEQYF.

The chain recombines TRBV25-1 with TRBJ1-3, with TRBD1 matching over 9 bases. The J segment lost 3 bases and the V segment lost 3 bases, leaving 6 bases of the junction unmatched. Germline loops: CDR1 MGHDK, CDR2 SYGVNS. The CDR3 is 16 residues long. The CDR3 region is CASSDIRDRDGNTIYF. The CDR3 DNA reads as TGTGCCAGCAGTGATATCCGGGACAGGGATGGAAACACCATATATTTT.

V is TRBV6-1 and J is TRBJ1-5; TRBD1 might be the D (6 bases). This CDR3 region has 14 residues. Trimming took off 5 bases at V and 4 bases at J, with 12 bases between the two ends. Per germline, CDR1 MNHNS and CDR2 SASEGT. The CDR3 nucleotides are TGTGCCAGCAGTTCAGGGGCCGGAAATCAGCCCCAGCATTTT. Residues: CASSSGAGNQPQHF.

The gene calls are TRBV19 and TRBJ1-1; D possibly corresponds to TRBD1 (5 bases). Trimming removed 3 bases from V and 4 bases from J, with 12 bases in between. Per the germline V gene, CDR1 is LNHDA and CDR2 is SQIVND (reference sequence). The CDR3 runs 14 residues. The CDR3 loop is CASSIAREVTEAFF. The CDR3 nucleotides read TGTGCCAGTAGTATCGCCAGGGAGGTCACTGAAGCTTTCTTT.

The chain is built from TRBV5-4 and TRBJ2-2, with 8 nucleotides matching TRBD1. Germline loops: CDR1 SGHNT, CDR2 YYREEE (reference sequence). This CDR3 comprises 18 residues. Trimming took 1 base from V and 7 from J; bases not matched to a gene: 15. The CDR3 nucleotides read TGTGCCAGCAGCTTGATTCCCCGGGACAGGATAAGAGGCGGGGAGCTGTTTTTT. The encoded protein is CASSLIPRDRIRGGELFF.

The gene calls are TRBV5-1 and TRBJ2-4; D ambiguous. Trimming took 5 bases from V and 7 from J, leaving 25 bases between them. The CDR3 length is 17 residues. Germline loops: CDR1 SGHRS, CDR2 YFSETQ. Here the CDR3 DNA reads TGCGCCAGCAGTTCAATCCCCGGTTCACCGTACCGCAACATTCAGTACTTC. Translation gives CASSSIPGSPYRNIQYF.